This T cell receptor (beta chain) was observed in a study of cytomegalovirus exposure and HLA in healthy donors. Vbeta (60) and Jbeta (13) primers were used in the PCR. The assay was immunoSEQ multiplex PCR, and TCRdb's table has in-frame clones only and misses some. The sample contains some 180,000 clones, just over 75% of which appear only once. Study outcomes and limitations: Follow-up analysis found HLA locus-dependent TCR association rates, highest for DRB1 and lowest for HLA-C. Segments of the TCR beta V type were, in most cases, productive about 87% or about 30% of the time in an earlier analysis. The study carried out a later analysis of TCR beta sequences. It associated 15,000 to 20,000 of them with specific HLA alleles at a false discovery rate of 0.05.

The CDR3 loop spans 16 amino acids. The V end was cut by 5 bases, the J end by 0 bases, with 17 bases between. Germline V gene data show CDR1 as SGHVS and CDR2 as FQNEAQ. This clone was recorded only once. The antigen is unknown. The specimen sequenced was PBMCs. The V and J genes are TRBV7-8 and TRBJ2-7, with D maybe TRBD2 (6 bases). This TCR was sampled from a man aged 18 to 29 in good health and CMV-seronegative. CDR3 region: CASSPLGGVRSYEQYF. The DNA of the CDR3 is TGTGCCAGCAGCCCCTTGGGGGGAGTGCGCTCCTACGAGCAGTACTTC.